Described below is a single T cell receptor (beta chain) sequence and its context. Its antigen is unidentified. V was cut by 4 bases and J by 4 bases, with 16 bases left in between. The CDR3 runs 15 residues. In germline, CDR1 is MNHEY, CDR2 SVGAGI. The data belong to a study of cytomegalovirus exposure and HLA in healthy donors. Study-level results: In a later analysis, parvovirus B19, influenza, CMV and Epstein-Barr virus appeared linked to several top co-occurrence clusters.

Amplification used 60 Vbeta primers and 13 Jbeta primers. Assay: immunoSEQ multiplex PCR; the TCRdb copy retains only in-frame clones and omits some. The sample yields about 200,000 clones, 70% to 80% seen once. The rearrangement uses TRBV6-5 and TRBJ1-1; D is perhaps TRBD1 (6 bases). Input material: PBMCs. The source of this sequence is a girl between 5 and 17 years old in good health and CMV-seropositive. The chain's CDR3 is CASSSPSRGGTEAFF. Written as DNA, the CDR3 is TGTGCCAGCAGTTCACCTTCCAGGGGCGGCACTGAAGCTTTCTTT.